This T cell receptor (beta chain) was found in a study of blood T cells in healthy people across ages. Study outcomes and limitations: Investigators treated diversity estimates from one million T cells as underestimates. There was a strong correlation between TCR beta diversity and naive T cell percentage.

This clonotype was seen a few times. Its antigen is unidentified. Each donor's blood draw was around 9.1 milliliters of peripheral blood. They isolated at least 6 million PBMCs from each sample. With a J-beta primer mix and a sample-barcoded 5' primer, a second PCR ran about 7 to 11 cycles. MiXCR was run by TCRdb on the 5' RACE reads, yielding one entry per CDR3 protein. The sample has roughly 860,000 distinct CDR3 sequences, about 62% seen once; the top ten hold around a quarter. CDR3 size: 12 residues. Germline loops: CDR1 GTSNPN, CDR2 SVGIG (reference sequence). Trimming stripped 5 bases from V and 8 bases from J, with 16 bases between.

The chain carries TRBV30 and TRBJ2-7; D gene unclear. The sequence was collected from a young man in good health. The sequenced sample was blood. In nucleotides, the CDR3 is TGTGCCTGGGATAATCCGGGTTCCAAGCAGTACTTC. Translated, it gives CAWDNPGSKQYF.